This TCR beta chain comes out of a study of cytomegalovirus exposure and HLA in healthy donors. Study observations and caveats: In a later analysis, CMV-associated beta chains were mostly HLA-associated, it appeared.

At the time of sampling, donors were nominally healthy, though unrecorded immune exposures were likely. The V gene's germline CDR1 is MDHEN and CDR2 SYDVKM. V was trimmed by 3 bases and J by 4 bases, leaving 15 bases between them. This CDR3 has 15 residues. Concerning this clone itself: The antigen remains undetermined.

Amplification used 60 Vbeta primers and 13 Jbeta primers. Here immunoSEQ multiplex PCR was the method, and the copy in TCRdb shows in-frame clones only, minus some. Here the sample spans just under 150,000 clones, roughly 80% being singletons. The V call is TRBV28, the J call TRBJ1-1; maybe TRBD1 (6 bases). This TCR was recovered from a woman in her thirties in good health and CMV-seronegative. Input material: PBMCs. The CDR3 is CASSLAQGLGTEAFF. CDR3 nucleotides: TGTGCCAGCAGTTTGGCACAGGGCCTCGGCACTGAAGCTTTCTTT.